This TCR beta chain came from a study of shared clonotypes between healthy human individuals. This CDR3 contains 19 residues. The V and J ends lost 0 bases and 0 bases respectively, with 21 bases between them. Germline CDR1 MGHRA, CDR2 YSYEKL. Concerning this clone itself: Its antigen is unidentified.

Findings and caveats of the study: With a few donors compared, about 5.2% of naive CD4 clonotypes were shared.

The assay was immunoSEQ multiplex PCR, and TCRdb's table has in-frame clones only and misses some. The sample records approximately 1,500,000 clones, roughly 95% being singletons. Specimen: naive CD4+ T cells sorted from blood. The subset here: CD45RA+ positively selected. The chain links TRBV4-1 to TRBJ2-7; either TRBD1 or TRBD2 may supply D (6 bases each). This clonotype was obtained from a man aged 25 to 40 in good health. The CDR3 bases are TGCGCCAGCAGCCAAGAGGGGGGCACACTCGACCCCCTCTCCTACGAGCAGTACTTC. Translation: CASSQEGGTLDPLSYEQYF.